A single sample gave rise to the 20 T cell receptor beta chains below, sequenced in a study of cytomegalovirus exposure and HLA in healthy donors. The PCR made use of 60 Vbeta and 13 Jbeta primers. Here immunoSEQ multiplex PCR was the method, and the copy in TCRdb shows in-frame clones only, minus some. The sample has some 170,000 clones, more than 80% seen once; the top ten hold approximately 7%. The sequenced material came from PBMCs. Source of these receptors: a woman aged 25 to 39 in good health and CMV-seropositive.

The chain joins TRBV29-1 to TRBJ1-1, with TRBD1 matching over 8 bases. This CDR3 is 13 amino acids long. The junction had 8 bases not matched to a gene; V was cut back by 7 bases and J by 4 bases. The germline CDR1 and CDR2 sequences are SQVTM and ANQGSEA. CDR3 nucleotides: TGCAGCGGCTCGGACAGGGTTGGCACTGAAGCTTTCTTT. It translates to CSGSDRVGTEAFF. The full variable domain, completed using reference TRBV29-1 and TRBJ1-1, is SAVISQKPSRDICQRGTSLTIQCQVDSQVTMMFWYRQQPGQSLTLIATANQGSEATYESGFVIDKFPISRPNLTFSTLTVSNMSPEDSSIYLCSGSDRVGTEAFFGQGTRLTVV.

This chain joins TRBV10-1 and TRBJ1-2; D not certain. V lost 5 bases and J 4 bases, leaving 20 bases between the germline ends. The CDR3 has 16 residues. Germline V gene lookup returns CDR1 WNHNN and CDR2 SYGVQD (reference sequence). CDR3 in DNA: TGCGCCAGCAGTCCCACGATAGAGTGGAGGTTCTATGGCTACACCTTC. It codes for CASSPTIEWRFYGYTF.

The chain has TRBV10-2 and TRBJ1-5; no clear D gene. The CDR3 consists of 19 residues. Germline V gene data show CDR1 as WSHSY and CDR2 as SAAADI. The V end lost 0 bases, the J end lost 0 bases, and 18 bases lay between the germline ends. This CDR3 is CASSESASLPDYSNQPQHF. DNA of the CDR3: TGCGCCAGCAGTGAGTCGGCCAGCTTACCGGACTATAGCAATCAGCCCCAGCATTTT.

The chain links TRBV4-1 to TRBJ1-2; 7 nucleotides match TRBD1. The V gene's germline CDR1 is MGHRA and CDR2 YSYEKL. The V gene end was trimmed by 0 bases and the J gene end by 6 bases; junction bases not matched to a gene: 10. The CDR3 totals 16 residues. The CDR3 nucleotides read TGCGCCAGCAGCCAAGAGGACAGGCCGACCCATCATGGCTACACCTTC. Encoded protein: CASSQEDRPTHHGYTF.

The chain couples TRBV5-4 to TRBJ2-7; unclear D gene. Germline CDR1 and CDR2: SGHNT and YYREEE (reference sequence). V lost 4 bases and J 6 bases, leaving 11 bases between the germline ends. This CDR3 is 12 amino acids long. CDR3: CASSPPTGEQYF. CDR3 in DNA: TGTGCCAGCAGCCCCCCCACGGGCGAGCAGTACTTC.

CDR3 amino acids: CASSAHRDNEQFF. The CDR3 DNA reads as TGTGCCAGCAGCGCCCACAGGGACAATGAGCAGTTCTTC. The chain has TRBV7-2 and TRBJ2-1, with D possibly TRBD1 on 6 matching bases. Trimming took off 5 bases at V and 5 bases at J, with 10 bases between the two ends. Germline CDR1 is SGHTA and CDR2 is FQGNSA. The CDR3 spans 13 residues.

V gene TRBV5-5 combines with J gene TRBJ2-7; 8 nucleotides match TRBD2. The germline gives CDR1 SGHKS, CDR2 YYEKEE (reference sequence). The CDR3 has 14 amino acids. The V segment lost 0 bases and the J segment 2 bases; nucleotides outside the gene matches: 1. Written as DNA, the CDR3 is TGTGCCAGCAGCTTGGTCGGGGGGGCCTACGAGCAGTACTTC. This codes for CASSLVGGAYEQYF.

The genes are TRBV15 and TRBJ1-1, with D maybe TRBD1 (6 bases). The CDR3 length is 17 residues. Deletions cut 2 bases from V and 0 bases from J, with 16 bases between. Germline assignment: CDR1 LNHNV and CDR2 YYDKDF (reference sequence). CDR3 residues: CATSRRTWAGVNTEAFF. CDR3 DNA sequence: TGTGCCACCAGCAGACGGACCTGGGCAGGGGTGAACACTGAAGCTTTCTTT.

The V gene is TRBV28, the J gene TRBJ1-5; TRBD1 agrees at 8 bases. V was clipped by 2 bases and J by 4 bases; unmatched bases: 1. The V gene's germline CDR1 is MDHEN and CDR2 SYDVKM. The CDR3 length is 14 residues. The CDR3 loop is CASSLGDRNQPQHF. Here the CDR3 DNA reads TGTGCCAGCAGTTTAGGGGACAGGAATCAGCCCCAGCATTTT.

The genes are TRBV4-1 and TRBJ1-2; no clear D gene. Trimming removed 1 base at V and 2 bases at J, with 20 bases between. Per the germline V gene, CDR1 is MGHRA and CDR2 is YSYEKL. The CDR3 extends over 18 amino acids. In DNA, the CDR3 is TGCGCCAGCAGCCAAGGAAAATCCCGACTGGTTAGGAACTATGGCTACACCTTC. This codes for CASSQGKSRLVRNYGYTF.

The chain employs TRBV7-8 and TRBJ2-5; 8 bases are shared with TRBD1. The J call may not be correct, given that the DNA end is closer to TRBJ2-7. This CDR3 comprises 14 residues. In germline, CDR1 is SGHVS, CDR2 FQNEAQ. Here the CDR3 DNA reads TGTGCCAGCAGCTGGGCAGGGGGCTTCAACGAGCAGTACTTC. It is translated as CASSWAGGFNEQYF.

The J gene is TRBJ1-5, the V gene TRBV4-1, with a possible D match to TRBD1 (6 bases). V lost 0 bases to trimming and J lost 2 bases, with 14 bases between them. CDR1 MGHRA and CDR2 YSYEKL come from the germline V gene. This CDR3 is 17 amino acids long. The CDR3 coding sequence is TGCGCCAGCAGCCAAGATGGAGGCCAGGGGCGCAATCAGCCCCAGCATTTT. Protein product: CASSQDGGQGRNQPQHF.

This clone was seen once. V gene TRBV19 combines with J gene TRBJ2-5; TRBD2 might be the D (5 bases). Gene TRBJ2-7 matches the end of the DNA better, so the J call may be wrong. Germline CDR1 and CDR2: LNHDA and SQIVND (reference sequence). This CDR3 has 13 amino acids. CDR3: CASRQLSGNEQYF. CDR3 nucleotide sequence: TGTGCCAGTAGACAACTATCCGGGAACGAGCAGTACTTC.

This chain connects TRBV27 to TRBJ1-1; possibly TRBD1 for D (5 bases). From germline, CDR1 is MNHEY and CDR2 SMNVEV (reference sequence). This CDR3 region has 13 residues. The V end was cut by 6 bases, the J end by 4 bases, with 12 bases between. The CDR3 DNA reads TGTGCCAGCAGACCCCGCAGGGTCACTGAAGCTTTCTTT. Protein product: CASRPRRVTEAFF.

The rearrangement uses TRBV28 and TRBJ2-5; TRBD2 is a possible D gene (6 bases). The V gene's germline CDR1 is MDHEN and CDR2 SYDVKM. Trimming shortened V by 3 bases and J by 5 bases, and 19 bases separated the two germline ends. The CDR3 runs 16 residues. The CDR3 coding sequence is TGTGCCAGCAGTTTTCCCCCCGACGGGGGAATGGAGACCCAGTACTTC. Its protein product is CASSFPPDGGMETQYF.

The chain recombines TRBV6-1 with TRBJ1-2; TRBD1 aligns across 12 bases. CDR3 length: 17 residues. V was clipped by 0 bases and J by 4 bases; unmatched bases: 6. Germline V gene lookup returns CDR1 MNHNS and CDR2 SASEGT. CDR3 in DNA: TGTGCCAGCAGTGAAGCGTGGAGGGACAGGGGGCTCTATGGCTACACCTTC. Residues: CASSEAWRDRGLYGYTF.

The rearrangement uses TRBV5-1 and TRBJ2-5, with 7 positions matching TRBD1. V shed 0 bases, J shed 5 bases, and the junction held 7 bases outside the gene matches. Per germline, CDR1 SGHRS and CDR2 YFSETQ. This CDR3 has 15 amino acids. CDR3 nucleotide sequence: TGCGCCAGCAGCTTGGCCCTAGACAGGGTGGAGACCCAGTACTTC. Translating it yields CASSLALDRVETQYF.

The V call is TRBV5-6, the J call TRBJ1-1; 8 nucleotides align to TRBD1. In germline, CDR1 is SGHDT, CDR2 YYEEEE. With 0 bases clipped from V and 5 bases from J, the junction kept 3 bases outside the gene matches. This CDR3 contains 14 residues. The CDR3 DNA sequence: TGTGCCAGCAGCTTGGCGCAGGGGGCAACTGAAGCTTTCTTT. Translation: CASSLAQGATEAFF.

This clone was detected once. The chain uses TRBV4-3 and TRBJ2-5, with D hard to call. The J call is doubtful: the DNA matches TRBJ2-7 better. CDR3 size: 14 residues. CDR1 is LGHNA, CDR2 YSLEER, per germline. The CDR3 loop is CASSQDGFSYEQYF. CDR3 coding DNA: TGCGCCAGCAGCCAAGATGGTTTCTCCTACGAGCAGTACTTC.

The CDR3 DNA reads TGTGCCAGCTCACTGGGCCACCGCATCACCGGGGAGCTGTTTTTT. This translates into CASSLGHRITGELFF. The chain joins TRBV18 to TRBJ2-2; no clear D gene. The germline gives CDR1 KGHSH, CDR2 LQKENI. The length of the CDR3 is 15 residues. V gave up 4 bases and J gave up 4 bases, with 13 bases separating them.